A single sample is the source of the 31 T cell receptor beta chains below, sequenced in a study of beta chain features in type 1 diabetes. Reverse transcribing all isolated RNA meant expressed TCRB transcripts were sequenced. TCRdb's table, derived via immunoSEQ multiplex PCR, lists solely in-frame clones and lacks some. Of roughly 400,000 clones in the sample, more than 13% were seen once. What was sequenced was naive CD4+ T cells from blood. The receptors come from a woman aged 18 to 35 in good health.

This clone was seen more than once but under ten times. V and J are TRBV7-9 and TRBJ2-1; possible D gene TRBD1, 6 bases. The CDR3 sequence is 14 residues long. Germline V gene lookup returns CDR1 SEHNR and CDR2 FQNEAQ (reference sequence). Trimming stripped 5 bases from V and 0 bases from J, with 8 bases between. The CDR3 DNA reads TGTGCCAGCAGCCAGACAGGCTCCTACAATGAGCAGTTCTTC. This sequence encodes CASSQTGSYNEQFF.

This clone was detected only a few times. V usage is TRBV18 and J usage is TRBJ2-7; TRBD2 matches 7 bases. J was trimmed by 4 bases and V by 9 bases; bases with no gene match: 6. The CDR3 consists of 12 residues. Germline CDR1 KGHSH, CDR2 LQKENI. The CDR3 bases are TGTGCCAGTGACTGGGGAGGGTACGAGCAGTACTTC. Translation gives CASDWGGYEQYF.

DNA for the CDR3: TGTGCCAGCAGCTGGATGACAGGGAACTATGGCTACACCTTC. Protein sequence: CASSWMTGNYGYTF. The chain employs TRBV7-2 and TRBJ1-2; 7 bases are shared with TRBD1. The V gene end was trimmed by 4 bases and the J gene end by 2 bases; junction bases not matched to a gene: 4. In germline, CDR1 is SGHTA, CDR2 FQGNSA. The length of the CDR3 is 14 residues.

This clone was detected only a few times. The rearrangement uses TRBV23-1 and TRBJ2-5, with TRBD2 matching over 9 bases. TRBV23-1 is an ORF, with its function uncertain. The CDR3 consists of 18 residues. The V and J ends lost 0 bases and 4 bases, in that order; junction bases with no gene match: 12. CDR3 region: CASSQSLGASGKAETQYF. The CDR3 DNA sequence: TGCGCCAGCAGTCAATCGCTAGGGGCTAGCGGGAAGGCAGAGACCCAGTACTTC.

In this sample, this clone turned up a few times. The CDR3 region has the DNA TGTGCCAGCAGGATGTTAAGCGGGAGGGGGTACGAGCAGTACTTC. Amino acid sequence: CASRMLSGRGYEQYF. The chain has TRBV6-5 and TRBJ2-7; TRBD2 agrees at 10 bases. Germline values: CDR1 MNHEY, CDR2 SVGAGI. The CDR3 is 15 amino acids. J was trimmed by 4 bases and V by 6 bases; bases with no gene match: 9.

This clone was seen more than once but under ten times. The J gene is TRBJ1-1, the V gene TRBV9; D gene ambiguous. The V end was cut by 4 bases, the J end by 5 bases, with 18 bases between. From germline, CDR1 is SGDLS and CDR2 YYNGEE. This CDR3 is 15 amino acids long. CDR3 DNA sequence: TGTGCCAGCAGCCCCCTGGTCAGGTCGGGGACTGAAGCTTTCTTT. Its translation: CASSPLVRSGTEAFF.

The CDR3 spells CASSMMRERRNQPQHF. Written as DNA, the CDR3 is TGTGCCAGTAGTATGATGAGGGAGCGAAGGAATCAGCCCCAGCATTTT. This chain connects TRBV19 to TRBJ1-5; D is undetermined. The CDR3 totals 16 residues. Germline V lookup: CDR1 LNHDA, CDR2 SQIVND (reference sequence). Trimming took off 3 bases at V and 4 bases at J, with 16 bases between the two ends.

This chain uses TRBV7-6 with TRBJ2-6; TRBD1 agrees at 9 bases. Germline-derived CDR1 and CDR2 are SGHVS and FNYEAQ. This CDR3 has 19 amino acids. V gave up 4 bases and J gave up 1 base; unmatched junction bases: 11. The CDR3 bases are TGTGCCAGCAGCTCGCTAGGCGGGACAGGGATGTCTGGGGCCAACGTCCTGACTTTC. Its translation: CASSSLGGTGMSGANVLTF.

Turning to this clone: In the same sample, other DNA sequences code for this CDR3. The chain couples TRBV28 to TRBJ2-7; TRBD1 matches at 9 bases. J gave up 2 bases and V 8 bases, and 7 bases lay outside the gene matches. From germline, CDR1 is MDHEN and CDR2 SYDVKM. The CDR3 is made up of 14 amino acids. The CDR3 protein is CASSLGQGTYEQYF. The CDR3 DNA is TGTGCCAGCTCCCTCGGACAGGGGACCTACGAGCAGTACTTC.

This chain joins TRBV6-1 and TRBJ1-2; D gene unclear. Germline V lookup: CDR1 MNHNS, CDR2 SASEGT. The CDR3 extends over 15 amino acids. V was clipped by 0 bases and J by 8 bases, with 16 bases between them. DNA for the CDR3: TGTGCCAGCAGTGAAGCTAGTAAGGTTCAGCGGGGCTACACCTTC. This encodes CASSEASKVQRGYTF.

The chain joins TRBV7-8 to TRBJ2-5; 7 positions match TRBD2. The CDR3 covers 15 residues. Trimming removed 5 bases from V and 0 bases from J; junction bases left unmatched: 6. Per germline, CDR1 SGHVS and CDR2 FQNEAQ. The CDR3, as DNA: TGTGCCAGCAGCACGAGCGGGAATCACCAAGAGACCCAGTACTTC. Protein product: CASSTSGNHQETQYF.

This clone came up a few times. The rearrangement uses TRBV28 and TRBJ2-7, with 10 bases identical to TRBD2. CDR3 length: 16 amino acids. V shed 1 base, J shed 0 bases, and the junction held 3 bases outside the gene matches. Germline values: CDR1 MDHEN, CDR2 SYDVKM. CDR3 in amino acids: CASSLSSSGSSYEQYF. The CDR3 region has the DNA TGTGCCAGCAGTTTATCCTCTAGCGGGAGCTCCTACGAGCAGTACTTC.

This clone came up a few times. The V call is TRBV5-4, the J call TRBJ2-1; no clear D gene. The germline V and J ends were trimmed by 0 bases and 3 bases, with 4 bases remaining between them. The CDR3 has 13 residues. CDR1 SGHNT and CDR2 YYREEE come from the germline V gene (reference sequence). Here the CDR3 reads CASSLDSYNEQFF. DNA of the CDR3: TGTGCCAGCAGCTTGGACAGCTACAATGAGCAGTTCTTC. Supplemented by reference TRBV5-4 and TRBJ2-1, the full variable domain reads ETGVTQSPTHLIKTRGQQVTLRCSSQSGHNTVSWYQQALGQGPQFIFQYYREEENGRGNFPPRFSGLQFPNYSSELNVNALELDDSALYLCASSLDSYNEQFFGPGTRLTVL.

The V and J genes are TRBV11-3 and TRBJ2-3, with D perhaps matching TRBD2 (6 bases). Germline V gene lookup returns CDR1 SGHNT and CDR2 YENEEA. Trimming stripped 0 bases from V and 3 bases from J, with 7 bases between. This CDR3 has 14 amino acids. The CDR3 region has the DNA TGTGCCAGCAGCTTAGACGGAGGGACAGATACGCAGTATTTT. It is translated as CASSLDGGTDTQYF.

The chain couples TRBV19 to TRBJ2-5; D possibly corresponds to TRBD2 (5 bases). V was trimmed by 3 bases and J by 4 bases, leaving 15 bases between them. Germline CDR1 reads LNHDA; CDR2 reads SQIVND (reference sequence). The CDR3 contains 15 residues. The DNA for the CDR3 is TGTGCCAGTAGTATTGTGGGAGAATCTCCAGAGACCCAGTACTTC. Protein: CASSIVGESPETQYF.

J is TRBJ2-1 and V is TRBV5-1; 10 bases align to TRBD2. Germline V gene sequence: CDR1 SGHRS, CDR2 YFSETQ. This CDR3 has 15 amino acids. J lost 10 bases, V lost 0 bases, and 7 bases had no gene match. The CDR3 here is CASSLAASGSREQFF. As DNA, the CDR3 is TGCGCCAGCAGCTTGGCGGCTAGCGGGAGCAGAGAGCAGTTCTTC.

The V gene is TRBV5-1, the J gene TRBJ2-7; 12 bases agree with TRBD1. The V and J ends lost 3 bases and 4 bases, in that order; junction bases with no gene match: 5. Germline assignment: CDR1 SGHRS and CDR2 YFSETQ. The CDR3 has 15 amino acids. CDR3 coding DNA: TGCGCCAGCAGCTCGGGACAGGGGGCTTATTACGAGCAGTACTTC. Residues: CASSSGQGAYYEQYF.

This rearrangement joins TRBV11-3 to TRBJ2-1, with TRBD2 matching 9 bases. The J segment lost 9 bases and the V segment lost 2 bases, leaving 5 bases of the junction unmatched. Germline V gives CDR1 SGHNT, CDR2 YENEEA. The CDR3 extends over 14 amino acids. CDR3 region: CASSLRLAGSEQFF. CDR3 nucleotide sequence: TGTGCCAGCAGCTTAAGGCTAGCGGGAAGTGAGCAGTTCTTC.

This clone has only a few counts. CDR3 DNA: TGTGCCAGCAGAGGGACAGGGATTGATGAGCAGTTCTTC. It encodes CASRGTGIDEQFF. This chain links TRBV6-5 with TRBJ2-1, with 9 bases that match TRBD1. V gave up 6 bases and J gave up 8 bases; unmatched junction bases: 5. In germline, CDR1 is MNHEY, CDR2 SVGAGI. The CDR3 consists of 13 residues.

This rearrangement joins TRBV19 to TRBJ2-1; the match to TRBD1 covers 9 bases. The CDR3 contains 14 residues. Germline lookup yields CDR1 LNHDA and CDR2 SQIVND (reference sequence). With V trimmed by 4 bases and J by 8 bases, 6 bases remained unmatched. CDR3 in amino acids: CASSTRQGVHEQFF. The CDR3 nucleotides read TGTGCCAGTAGTACCCGACAGGGGGTCCATGAGCAGTTCTTC.

The chain employs TRBV18 and TRBJ2-7; D perhaps matches TRBD2 (6 bases). V was trimmed by 1 base and J by 5 bases, leaving 12 bases between them. The CDR3 is 14 amino acids. Germline V CDR1 and CDR2: KGHSH, LQKENI. CDR3 DNA sequence: TGTGCCAGCTCACCACGTGGAGGGGACCACGAGCAGTACTTC. Its protein product is CASSPRGGDHEQYF.

V usage is TRBV6-5 and J usage is TRBJ1-1, with D hard to call. This CDR3 comprises 13 residues. Germline values: CDR1 MNHEY, CDR2 SVGAGI. The V and J ends lost 6 bases and 1 base respectively, with 9 bases between them. CDR3 nucleotide sequence: TGTGCCAGCAGCTTCAGAAGGAACACTGAAGCTTTCTTT. Protein: CASSFRRNTEAFF.

This sequence joins TRBV4-3 and TRBJ2-5, with 13 nucleotides matching TRBD2. In germline, CDR1 is LGHNA, CDR2 YSLEER. V gave up 0 bases and J gave up 4 bases; unmatched junction bases: 2. There are 16 residues in the CDR3. CDR3 amino acids: CASSQEGLAGPETQYF. CDR3 DNA sequence: TGCGCCAGCAGCCAAGAGGGACTAGCGGGACCAGAGACCCAGTACTTC.

This clone has a handful of counts. The chain uses TRBV6-1 and TRBJ1-5, with D perhaps TRBD1 (5 bases). Germline V CDR1 and CDR2: MNHNS, SASEGT. Trimming removed 10 bases at V and 3 bases at J, with 13 bases between. The CDR3 length is 13 residues. CDR3 sequence (DNA): TGTGCCATCTACGGGGGAAACAATCAGCCCCAGCATTTT. Translating it yields CAIYGGNNQPQHF.

This rearrangement joins TRBV19 to TRBJ2-7, with no clear D. Trimming left V 1 base short and J 3 bases short, with 7 bases between. Germline V gene data show CDR1 as LNHDA and CDR2 as SQIVND (reference sequence). This CDR3 spans 13 amino acids. CDR3 in amino acids: CASSIGLSYEQYF. The CDR3 DNA sequence: TGTGCCAGTAGTATAGGGCTCAGCTACGAGCAGTACTTC.

As concerns this clone: Other nucleotide sequences in the sample specify the same CDR3. This rearrangement joins TRBV28 to TRBJ1-5, with D tentatively TRBD1 (5 bases). This CDR3 region has 15 residues. CDR1 is MDHEN, CDR2 SYDVKM, per germline. V dropped 5 bases and J dropped 0 bases, with 11 bases sitting between them. CDR3 sequence (DNA): TGTGCCAGCAGTCGACAGCGTTATAGCAATCAGCCCCAGCATTTT. It is translated as CASSRQRYSNQPQHF.

The V and J genes are TRBV9 and TRBJ2-2; 10 bases align to TRBD2. The germline gives CDR1 SGDLS, CDR2 YYNGEE. The CDR3 has 14 residues. The V segment lost 7 bases and the J segment 6 bases; nucleotides outside the gene matches: 6. The DNA of the CDR3 is TGTGCCAGCGCTAGCGGGAGCCTCCCCGGGGAGCTGTTTTTT. Amino acid sequence: CASASGSLPGELFF.

The J gene is TRBJ2-3, the V gene TRBV4-1; 9 bases agree with TRBD1. Looked up from germline, CDR1 is MGHRA and CDR2 is YSYEKL. Trimming cost V 1 base and J 3 bases; bases outside gene matches: 5. The CDR3 has 16 amino acids. CDR3 DNA sequence: TGCGCCAGCAGCCAAGGGGGACAGGGAAGGACAGATACGCAGTATTTT. It translates to CASSQGGQGRTDTQYF.

The rearrangement joins TRBV5-4 to TRBJ2-1; no clear D. The V and J ends lost 0 bases and 2 bases respectively, with 9 bases between them. The germline V gene has CDR1 SGHNT and CDR2 YYREEE (reference sequence). This CDR3 region has 15 residues. The CDR3 nucleotides read TGTGCCAGCAGCTTGGGTAGTGAAGCCTACAATGAGCAGTTCTTC. Its protein is CASSLGSEAYNEQFF.

The chain is built from TRBV2 and TRBJ2-7, with 12 bases that match TRBD2. The CDR3 has 15 residues. CDR1 SNHLY and CDR2 FYNNEI come from the germline V gene. V shed 5 bases, J shed 5 bases, and the junction held 7 bases outside the gene matches. The CDR3 DNA reads as TGTGCCAGCAGTCCTAGACTAGCGGGAGCCCACGAGCAGTACTTC. It encodes CASSPRLAGAHEQYF.

The chain uses TRBV7-9 and TRBJ2-1; 14 nucleotides line up with TRBD2. Germline assignment: CDR1 SEHNR and CDR2 FQNEAQ (reference sequence). The CDR3 covers 16 residues. Trimming removed 4 bases from V and 6 bases from J; junction bases left unmatched: 5. The CDR3 reads CASSSRTSGRFNEQFF. The CDR3 region has the DNA TGTGCCAGCAGCTCCCGGACTAGCGGGAGGTTCAATGAGCAGTTCTTC. The whole variable domain, filled in from reference TRBV7-9 and TRBJ2-1, reads DTGVSQNPRHKITKRGQNVTFRCDPISEHNRLYWYRQTLGQGPEFLTYFQNEAQLEKSRLLSDRFSAERPKGSFSTLEIQRTEQGDSAMYLCASSSRTSGRFNEQFFGPGTRLTVL.